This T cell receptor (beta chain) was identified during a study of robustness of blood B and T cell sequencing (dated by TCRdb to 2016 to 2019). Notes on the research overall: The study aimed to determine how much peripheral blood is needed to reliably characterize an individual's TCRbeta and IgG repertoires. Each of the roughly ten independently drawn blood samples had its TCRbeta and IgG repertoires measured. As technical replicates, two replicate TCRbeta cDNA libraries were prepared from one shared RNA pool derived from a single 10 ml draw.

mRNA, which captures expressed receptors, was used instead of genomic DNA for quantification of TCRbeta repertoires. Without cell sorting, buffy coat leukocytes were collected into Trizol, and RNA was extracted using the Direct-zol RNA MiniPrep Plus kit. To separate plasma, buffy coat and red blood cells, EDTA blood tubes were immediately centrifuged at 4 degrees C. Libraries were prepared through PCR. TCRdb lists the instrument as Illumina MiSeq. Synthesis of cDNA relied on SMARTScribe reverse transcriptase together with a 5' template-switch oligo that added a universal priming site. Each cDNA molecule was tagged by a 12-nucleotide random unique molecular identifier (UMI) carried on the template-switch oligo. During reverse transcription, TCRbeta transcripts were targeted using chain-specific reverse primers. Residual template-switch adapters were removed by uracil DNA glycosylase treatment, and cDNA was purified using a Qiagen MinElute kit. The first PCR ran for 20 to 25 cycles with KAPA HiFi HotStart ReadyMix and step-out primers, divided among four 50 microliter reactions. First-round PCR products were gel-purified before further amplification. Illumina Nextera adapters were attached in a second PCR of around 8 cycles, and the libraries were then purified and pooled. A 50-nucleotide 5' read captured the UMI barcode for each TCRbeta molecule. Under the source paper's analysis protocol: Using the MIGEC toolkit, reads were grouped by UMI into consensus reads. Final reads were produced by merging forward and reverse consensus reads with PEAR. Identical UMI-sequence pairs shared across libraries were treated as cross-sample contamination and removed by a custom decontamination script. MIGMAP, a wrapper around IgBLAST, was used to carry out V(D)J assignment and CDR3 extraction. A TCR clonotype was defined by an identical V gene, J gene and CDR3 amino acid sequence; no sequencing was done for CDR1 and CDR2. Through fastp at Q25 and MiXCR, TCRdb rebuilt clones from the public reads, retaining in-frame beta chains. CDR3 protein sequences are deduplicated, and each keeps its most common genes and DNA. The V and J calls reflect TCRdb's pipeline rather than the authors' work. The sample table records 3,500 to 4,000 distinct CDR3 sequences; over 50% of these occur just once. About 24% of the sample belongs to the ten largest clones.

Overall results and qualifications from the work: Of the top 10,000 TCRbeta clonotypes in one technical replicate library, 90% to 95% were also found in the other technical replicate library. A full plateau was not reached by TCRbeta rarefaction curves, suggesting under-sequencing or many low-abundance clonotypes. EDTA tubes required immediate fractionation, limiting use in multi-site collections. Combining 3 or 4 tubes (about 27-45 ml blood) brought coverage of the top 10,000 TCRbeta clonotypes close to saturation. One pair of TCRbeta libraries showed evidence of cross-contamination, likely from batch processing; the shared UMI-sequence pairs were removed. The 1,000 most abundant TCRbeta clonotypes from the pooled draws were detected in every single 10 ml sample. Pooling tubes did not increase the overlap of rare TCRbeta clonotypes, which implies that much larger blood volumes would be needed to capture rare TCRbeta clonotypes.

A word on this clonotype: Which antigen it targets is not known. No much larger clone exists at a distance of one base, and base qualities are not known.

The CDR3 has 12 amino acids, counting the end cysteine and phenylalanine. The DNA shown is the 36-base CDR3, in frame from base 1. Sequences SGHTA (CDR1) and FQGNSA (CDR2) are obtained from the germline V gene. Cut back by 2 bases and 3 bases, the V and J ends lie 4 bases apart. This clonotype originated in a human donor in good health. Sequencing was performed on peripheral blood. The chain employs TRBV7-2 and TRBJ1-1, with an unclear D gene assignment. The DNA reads TGTGCCAGCAGCTTAAGTCACACTGAAGCTTTCTTT. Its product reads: CASSLSHTEAFF.